This TCR beta chain originates from a study of response to subunit inactivated influenza vaccine. One entry per CDR3 protein, called by TCRdb with MiXCR from the RT-PCR reads. The sample holds about 780,000 distinct CDR3 sequences, under 20% seen once. The table lists this clonotype with a few counts. Germline loops: CDR1 SQVTM, CDR2 ANQGSEA. V dropped 6 bases and J dropped 0 bases, with 12 bases sitting between them. This CDR3 is 13 amino acids long. The sequenced sample was PBMCs from blood, obtained less than 6 days after vaccination. This chain joins TRBV29-1 and TRBJ2-7; weak D call: TRBD2 (5 bases). The sequence came from a man between 45 and 60 years old who received an inactivated influenza vaccine. CDR3 bases: TGCAGCGTCAAAAGGACTGACTCCTACGAGCAGTACTTC. It codes for CSVKRTDSYEQYF.